This T cell receptor (beta chain) was identified in a study of blood T cell repertoires in COVID-19. Looking at the study overall: Sample material is recorded as cDNA or gDNA derived from T cells, B-cell-depleted T cells, or PBMCs.

Original processing methods: Estimated nucleated cell counts came from reference gene primer amplification. Some clones are missing from TCRdb's copy, which holds only in-frame ones; the method was immunoSEQ multiplex PCR. D and trimming were read from the DNA, whereas the V and J calls and clone size are those reported in that table. The sample lists 55,000 to 70,000 clones, about 88% occurring once. V shed 3 bases, J shed 5 bases, and the junction held 7 bases outside the gene matches. Germline assignment: CDR1 SGDLS and CDR2 YYNGEE. This CDR3 is built from 15 residues. The sequence was collected from a woman in her 70s with active COVID-19. V and J are TRBV9 and TRBJ1-4; 7 nucleotides agree with TRBD1. Sequencing was carried out using peripheral blood. Here the CDR3 reads CASSATGTVNEKLFF. The CDR3, as DNA: TGTGCCAGCAGCGCGACCGGGACAGTAAATGAAAAACTGTTTTTT.